This is a list of T cell receptor beta chains from one sample in a study of regulatory T cells in long-lasting Graves disease. TCRdb called the multiplex PCR reads again in MiXCR, with one record for every CDR3 protein. The sample gives around 460,000 distinct CDR3 sequences, 20% to 25% of which show up once; roughly 14% is in the top ten. This specimen consisted of peripheral blood mononuclear cells (PBMCs), obtained when the disease was refractory, from a patient treated with antithyroid drugs. These TCRs come from a female donor with Graves disease. The CDR3 runs from the conserved cysteine through the conserved F or W. The D gene is left open where the match is weak. Only part of the rows carry a size: once, few, many, or a class if the clone is expanded.

len,j_gene,d_gene,abundance,v_gene,CDR3nt,CDR3aa
12,TRBJ1-4,.,once,TRBV4-2,TGTGCCACCTCGGGGGGGCCGGAAAAACTGTTTTTT,CATSGGPEKLFF
12,TRBJ1-1,.,many,TRBV20-1,TGCAGTGCCTGGGCGCCAGGCACTGAAGCTTTCTTT,CSAWAPGTEAFF
15,TRBJ1-6,.,many,TRBV11-2,TGTGCCAGTAACGTCGGTAACTCCTATAATTCACCCCTCCACTTT,CASNVGNSYNSPLHF
15,TRBJ2-5,TRBD2,many,TRBV7-2,TGTGCCAGCAGCTTACAACGACTAGCGGGGGAGACCCAGTACTTC,CASSLQRLAGETQYF
18,TRBJ2-7,.,.,TRBV7-2,TGTGCCAGCAGCTCATCTAATGAGGGGAAGGGTCGGCCCTACGAGCAGTACTTC,CASSSSNEGKGRPYEQYF
16,TRBJ2-2,TRBD1,.,TRBV12-3/TRBV12-4,TGTGCCAGCAGGTCTACCGGGACAGGGAACACCGGGGAGCCGTTTTTT,CASRSTGTGNTGEPFF
13,TRBJ2-7,.,many,TRBV20-1,TGCAGTGCTAGACCCGGTGGAACTTACGAGCAGTACTTC,CSARPGGTYEQYF
13,TRBJ1-1,TRBD1,few,TRBV20-1,TGCTCCGGCAGGGGGGGTGTTGGCACTGAAGCTTTCTTT,CSGRGGVGTEAFF
18,TRBJ1-5,.,.,TRBV7-8,TGTGCCAGCAGCCCCCGGGACAAGGGCCCTTATAGCAATCAGCCCCAGCATTTT,CASSPRDKGPYSNQPQHF
14,TRBJ2-4,.,.,TRBV7-3,TGTGCCAGCAGCCCCCGGGACAACAAAAACATTCAGTACTTC,CASSPRDNKNIQYF
18,TRBJ2-7,.,.,TRBV3-2,TGTGCCAGCAGCCAAGTGGGCTCTTGGAGGGAGGCTCACTACGAGCAGTACTTC,CASSQVGSWREAHYEQYF
14,TRBJ1-5,TRBD1,.,TRBV27,TGTGTCAGCAGTCCAGACAGGGTAGTTCAGCCCCAGCATTTT,CVSSPDRVVQPQHF
12,TRBJ1-1,.,.,TRBV20-1,TGCAGTGCTAGCAGGGGGAACACTGAAGCTTTCTTT,CSASRGNTEAFF
11,TRBJ1-1,TRBD1,few,TRBV29-1,TGCAGCGTTAGGGGGCCCCTTGAAGCTTTCTTT,CSVRGPLEAFF
13,TRBJ2-7,TRBD1,.,TRBV13,TGTGCCAGCAGCCGATCAGGGACAGGCCGCCAGTACTTC,CASSRSGTGRQYF
12,TRBJ1-1,.,.,TRBV7-9,TGTGCCAGCAGCTCCAGGGACACTGAAGCTTTCTTT,CASSSRDTEAFF
18,TRBJ2-6,TRBD1,few,TRBV27,TGTGCCAGCAGTGGACAGGGGGCCGGGTTCTATGGGGCCAACGTCCTGACTTTC,CASSGQGAGFYGANVLTF
13,TRBJ1-4,TRBD1,.,TRBV4-1,TGCGCCAGTACGGGACAGCATAATGAAAAACTGTTTTTT,CASTGQHNEKLFF
13,TRBJ2-7,.,few,TRBV6-5,TGTGCCAGCAGTTACTCGAAAGGCTACGAGCAGTACTTC,CASSYSKGYEQYF
14,TRBJ2-2,.,few,TRBV7-9,TGTGCCAGCAGCCGCGGGCTCGACCCCGGGGAGCTGTTTTTT,CASSRGLDPGELFF
11,TRBJ2-1,.,few,TRBV7-9,TGTGCCAGCAGCTTAGGGCCTGAGCAGTTCTTC,CASSLGPEQFF
13,TRBJ1-6,.,many,TRBV12-3/TRBV12-4,TGTGCCAGCAGTTTAGCAGGAAATTCACCCCTCCACTTT,CASSLAGNSPLHF
12,TRBJ1-2,.,few,TRBV20-1,TGCAGTGCCCCCCGGGAGGGATATGGCTACACCTTC,CSAPREGYGYTF
13,TRBJ2-1,.,.,TRBV7-2,TGTGCCAGCAGCTACCAAAACAACAATGAGCAGTTCTTC,CASSYQNNNEQFF